This is a list of T cell receptor beta chains from one sample in a study of T cells in Graves' hyperthyroidism and ophthalmopathy. TCRdb called the multiplex PCR reads again in MiXCR, with one record for every CDR3 protein. This table has roughly 240,000 distinct CDR3 sequences, about a sixth appearing once. Sequenced material: blood. Receptor source: a woman younger than 35 with Graves' ophthalmopathy. Each CDR3 is given with its conserved first and last residue. D genes are given only for firm matches. The size entry is marked missing in some rows and otherwise reads once, few, many or a size class.

D | length | size | J | V | CDR3 | DNA
TRBD1 | 13 | many | TRBJ2-7 | TRBV12-3/TRBV12-4 | CASSLAGDSGQYF | TGTGCCAGCAGTTTAGCGGGGGACAGCGGGCAGTACTTC
. | 13 | . | TRBJ1-1 | TRBV28 | CASSSGAQTEAFF | TGTGCCAGCAGTTCCGGGGCCCAAACTGAAGCTTTCTTT
. | 15 | many | TRBJ1-6 | TRBV28 | CASSLFPGVNSPLHF | TGTGCCAGCAGTTTATTTCCGGGAGTTAATTCACCCCTCCACTTT
TRBD2 | 15 | . | TRBJ2-7 | TRBV9 | CASSTRTGGGDEQYF | TGTGCCAGCAGCACACGGACGGGCGGGGGGGACGAGCAGTACTTC
. | 12 | many | TRBJ2-7 | TRBV10-3 | CAIRDSRGEQYF | TGTGCCATCAGGGACAGTCGGGGCGAGCAGTACTTC
. | 15 | many | TRBJ1-5 | TRBV5-1 | CASSLAGDNNQPQHF | TGCGCCAGCAGCTTGGCGGGGGACAACAATCAGCCCCAGCATTTT
. | 15 | many | TRBJ2-3 | TRBV15 | CATSPTRLRADTQYF | TGTGCCACCAGTCCGACTAGACTTAGGGCAGATACGCAGTATTTT
TRBD2 | 14 | many | TRBJ2-5 | TRBV28 | CASSRTSPGETQYF | TGTGCCAGCAGCCGGACTAGTCCGGGGGAGACCCAGTACTTC
TRBD1 | 13 | many | TRBJ1-4 | TRBV28 | CASRDRVFEKLFF | TGTGCCAGCAGGGACAGGGTTTTTGAAAAACTGTTTTTT
TRBD1 | 14 | many | TRBJ2-5 | TRBV12-3/TRBV12-4 | CASSEMDRGETQYF | TGTGCCAGCAGTGAAATGGACAGGGGCGAGACCCAGTACTTC
. | 12 | many | TRBJ1-6 | TRBV28 | CASSFVKSPLHF | TGTGCCAGCAGTTTTGTCAAGTCACCCCTCCACTTT
. | 16 | . | TRBJ2-3 | TRBV4-3 | CASSQGWSRSTDTQYF | TGCGCCAGCAGCCAGGGGTGGTCGAGGAGCACAGATACGCAGTATTTT
. | 15 | . | TRBJ2-3 | TRBV15 | CATSREVASTDTQYF | TGTGCCACCAGCAGAGAGGTCGCAAGCACAGATACGCAGTATTTT
TRBD1 | 15 | many | TRBJ2-1 | TRBV5-5 | CASSIGQGRYNEQFF | TGTGCCAGCAGTATCGGACAGGGGAGGTACAATGAGCAGTTCTTC
. | 16 | . | TRBJ2-3 | TRBV6-4 | CASSNTRTGDIDTQYF | TGTGCCAGCAGTAATACCCGAACAGGAGATATAGATACGCAGTATTTT
TRBD2 | 15 | . | TRBJ2-3 | TRBV5-6 | CASNTWTSGTDTQYF | TGTGCCAGCAATACATGGACTAGCGGGACAGATACGCAGTATTTT
TRBD1 | 13 | many | TRBJ1-4 | TRBV20-1 | CSAADRVGEKLFF | TGCAGTGCCGCGGACAGGGTAGGAGAAAAACTGTTTTTT
TRBD2 | 15 | many | TRBJ2-7 | TRBV7-3 | CASSLYVRGGAEQYF | TGTGCCAGCAGCTTATATGTCCGCGGGGGGGCCGAGCAGTACTTC
TRBD2 | 12 | . | TRBJ2-7 | TRBV6-1 | CRYGTSGSEQYF | TGCCGCTATGGGACTAGCGGGAGCGAGCAGTACTTC
TRBD2 | 18 | many | TRBJ2-7 | TRBV6-2/TRBV6-3 | CASSYTGLAGGIPYEQYF | TGTGCCAGCAGTTACACGGGACTAGCGGGAGGAATCCCCTACGAGCAGTACTTC
TRBD1 | 15 | . | TRBJ2-7 | TRBV7-8 | CASSSARDSLYEQYF | TGTGCCAGCAGCTCTGCTCGGGACAGCCTTTACGAGCAGTACTTC
. | 14 | many | TRBJ2-1 | TRBV6-5 | CASSYSVGYNEQFF | TGTGCCAGCAGTTACTCGGTCGGCTACAACGAGCAGTTCTTC
TRBD2 | 14 | many | TRBJ2-5 | TRBV7-9 | CASSLGTSTETQYF | TGTGCCAGCAGCCTCGGGACTAGCACAGAGACCCAGTACTTC
TRBD1 | 15 | many | TRBJ2-7 | TRBV5-4 | CASSRRQGSIYEQYF | TGTGCCAGCAGCCGACGACAGGGATCGATCTACGAGCAGTACTTC
TRBD2 | 16 | . | TRBJ2-7 | TRBV5-6 | CASSLGLAGLLYEQYF | TGTGCCAGCAGCTTGGGACTAGCGGGATTGTTGTACGAGCAGTACTTC
. | 13 | many | TRBJ2-3 | TRBV27 | CASSSHSTDTQYF | TGTGCCAGCAGTTCCCACAGCACAGATACGCAGTATTTT
. | 14 | many | TRBJ1-5 | TRBV5-1 | CASSLGQRKKPQHF | TGCGCCAGCAGCTTGGGACAGCGGAAAAAGCCCCAGCATTTT
. | 18 | many | TRBJ2-1 | TRBV4-1 | CASSQDKVSLERYNEQFF | TGCGCCAGCAGCCAAGATAAGGTGTCGCTGGAGAGATACAATGAGCAGTTCTTC
. | 13 | many | TRBJ1-4 | TRBV11-3 | CASSSRRNEKLFF | TGTGCCAGCAGCTCTAGACGAAATGAAAAACTGTTTTTT
TRBD2 | 16 | . | TRBJ2-3 | TRBV14 | CASSQDWGGITDTQYF | TGTGCCAGCAGCCAAGATTGGGGGGGAATAACAGATACGCAGTATTTT
. | 17 | few | TRBJ2-1 | TRBV5-6 | CASSHLFAQGPLGEQFF | TGTGCCAGCAGTCATCTTTTCGCCCAGGGTCCCTTAGGAGAGCAGTTCTTC
TRBD1 | 15 | once | TRBJ2-1 | TRBV7-9 | CASSKGQGANGEQFF | TGTGCCAGCAGCAAGGGACAGGGGGCGAACGGGGAGCAGTTCTTC
TRBD2 | 14 | few | TRBJ2-7 | TRBV6-2/TRBV6-3 | CASRQTSGRNEQYF | TGTGCCAGCAGACAAACTAGCGGGAGGAACGAGCAGTACTTC
TRBD2 | 15 | many | TRBJ2-1 | TRBV27 | CASSLRLAGGYEQFF | TGTGCCAGCAGTTTAAGGCTAGCGGGAGGGTATGAGCAGTTCTTC
. | 14 | many | TRBJ1-5 | TRBV6-5 | CASSYSFSNQPQHF | TGTGCCAGCAGTTACTCCTTTAGCAATCAGCCCCAGCATTTT
. | 14 | . | TRBJ2-2 | TRBV5-5 | CASSGGHRAGELFF | TGTGCCAGCAGCGGGGGACACCGCGCCGGGGAGCTGTTTTTT
. | 13 | many | TRBJ2-7 | TRBV11-2 | CASSLRWFYEQYF | TGTGCCAGCAGCTTAAGATGGTTCTACGAGCAGTACTTC